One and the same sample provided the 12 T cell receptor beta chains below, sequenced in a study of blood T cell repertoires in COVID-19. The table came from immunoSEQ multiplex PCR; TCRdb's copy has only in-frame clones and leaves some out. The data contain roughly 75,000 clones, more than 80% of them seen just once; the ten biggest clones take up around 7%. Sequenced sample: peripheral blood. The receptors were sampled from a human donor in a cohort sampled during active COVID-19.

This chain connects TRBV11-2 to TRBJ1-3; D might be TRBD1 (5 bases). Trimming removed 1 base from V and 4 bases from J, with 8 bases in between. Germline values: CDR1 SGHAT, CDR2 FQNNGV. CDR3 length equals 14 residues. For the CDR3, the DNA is TGTGCCAGCAGCTTAGGGACAACCGGAAACACCATATATTTT. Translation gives CASSLGTTGNTIYF.

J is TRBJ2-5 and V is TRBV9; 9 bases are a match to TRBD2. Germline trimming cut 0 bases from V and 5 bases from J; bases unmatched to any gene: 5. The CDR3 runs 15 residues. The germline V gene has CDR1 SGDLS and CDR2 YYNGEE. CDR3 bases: TGTGCCAGCAGCGTAGGGACTAGCGACGGGGAGACCCAGTACTTC. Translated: CASSVGTSDGETQYF.

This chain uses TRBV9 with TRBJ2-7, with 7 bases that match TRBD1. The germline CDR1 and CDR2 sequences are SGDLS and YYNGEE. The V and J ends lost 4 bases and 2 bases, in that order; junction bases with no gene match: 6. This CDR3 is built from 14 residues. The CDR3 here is CASSPRDRPYEQYF. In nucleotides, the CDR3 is TGTGCCAGCAGCCCACGGGACAGACCCTACGAGCAGTACTTC. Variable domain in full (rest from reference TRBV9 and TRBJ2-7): DSGVTQTPKHLITATGQRVTLRCSPRSGDLSVYWYQQSLDQGLQFLIQYYNGEERAKGNILERFSAQQFPDLHSELNLSSLELGDSALYFCASSPRDRPYEQYFGPGTRLTVT.

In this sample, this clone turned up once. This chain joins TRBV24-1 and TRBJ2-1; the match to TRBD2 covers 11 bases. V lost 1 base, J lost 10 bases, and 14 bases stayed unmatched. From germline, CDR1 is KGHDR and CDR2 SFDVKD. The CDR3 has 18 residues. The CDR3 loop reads CATSDFHSGGAVPREQFF. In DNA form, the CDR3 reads TGTGCCACCAGTGATTTCCATAGCGGGGGGGCCGTACCGAGGGAGCAGTTCTTC.

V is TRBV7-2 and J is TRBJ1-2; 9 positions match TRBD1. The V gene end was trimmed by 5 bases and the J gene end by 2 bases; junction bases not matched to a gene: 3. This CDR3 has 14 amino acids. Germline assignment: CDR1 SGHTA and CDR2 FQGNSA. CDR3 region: CASSPGQGNYGYTF. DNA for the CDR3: TGTGCCAGCAGCCCGGGACAGGGAAACTATGGCTACACCTTC.

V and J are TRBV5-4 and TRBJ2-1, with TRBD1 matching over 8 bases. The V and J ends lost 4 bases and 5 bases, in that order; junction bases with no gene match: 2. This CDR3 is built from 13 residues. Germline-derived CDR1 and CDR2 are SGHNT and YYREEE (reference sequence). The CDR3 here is CASSATGDNEQFF. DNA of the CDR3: TGTGCCAGCAGCGCGACAGGGGACAATGAGCAGTTCTTC.

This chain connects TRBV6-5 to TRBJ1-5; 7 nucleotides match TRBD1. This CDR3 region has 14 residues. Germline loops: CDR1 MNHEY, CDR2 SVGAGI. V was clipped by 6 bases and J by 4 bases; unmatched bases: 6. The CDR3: CASSDRVWNQPQHF. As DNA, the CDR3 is TGTGCCAGCAGCGACAGGGTCTGGAATCAGCCCCAGCATTTT.

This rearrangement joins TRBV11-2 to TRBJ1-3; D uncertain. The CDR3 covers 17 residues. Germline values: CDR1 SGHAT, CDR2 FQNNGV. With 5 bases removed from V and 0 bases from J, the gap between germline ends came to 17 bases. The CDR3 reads CASSPFFPTSSGNTIYF. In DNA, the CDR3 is TGTGCCAGCAGCCCCTTCTTCCCCACAAGCTCTGGAAACACCATATATTTT.

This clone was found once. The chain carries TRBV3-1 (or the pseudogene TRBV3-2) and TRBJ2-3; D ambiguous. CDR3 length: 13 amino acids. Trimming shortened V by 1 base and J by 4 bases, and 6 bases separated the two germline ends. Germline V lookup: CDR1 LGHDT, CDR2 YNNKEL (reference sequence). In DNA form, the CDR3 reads TGTGCCAGCAGCCAAGTGAGAGCAGATACGCAGTATTTT. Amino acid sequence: CASSQVRADTQYF.

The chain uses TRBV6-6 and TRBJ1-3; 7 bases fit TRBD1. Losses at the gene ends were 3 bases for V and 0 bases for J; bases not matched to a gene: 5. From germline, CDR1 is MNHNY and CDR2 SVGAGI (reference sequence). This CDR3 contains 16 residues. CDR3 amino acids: CASSYSDRRSGNTIYF. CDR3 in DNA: TGTGCCAGCAGTTATTCGGACAGGCGCTCTGGAAACACCATATATTTT.

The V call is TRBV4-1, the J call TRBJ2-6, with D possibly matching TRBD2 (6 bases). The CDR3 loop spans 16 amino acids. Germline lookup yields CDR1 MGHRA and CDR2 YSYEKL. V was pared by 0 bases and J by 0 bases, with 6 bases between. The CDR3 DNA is TGCGCCAGCAGCCAAGAGGGGGGCTCTGGGGCCAACGTCCTGACTTTC. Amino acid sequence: CASSQEGGSGANVLTF.

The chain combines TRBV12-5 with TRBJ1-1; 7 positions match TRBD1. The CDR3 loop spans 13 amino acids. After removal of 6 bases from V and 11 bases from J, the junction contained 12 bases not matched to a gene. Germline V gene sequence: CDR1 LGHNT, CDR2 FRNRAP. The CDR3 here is CASGSDREKRAFF. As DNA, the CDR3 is TGTGCTAGTGGCTCCGACAGGGAAAAGAGGGCTTTCTTT.